This TCR beta chain was documented in a study of blood T cell repertoires in COVID-19. About the study: T cells, B-cell-depleted T cells, or PBMCs supplied cDNA or gDNA.

Allocation to cohorts depended on clinical history reported by the participants. The CDR3 has 12 residues. Germline-derived CDR1 and CDR2 are MNHEY and SMNVEV (reference sequence). Trimming left V 6 bases short and J 3 bases short, with 9 bases between. Data came from immunoSEQ multiplex PCR; TCRdb stores just in-frame clones and leaves some out. In the table there are 110,000 to 150,000 clones, approximately 80% of which are singletons. The sample consisted of PBMCs or T cells enriched from blood (not recorded which). The chain employs TRBV27 and TRBJ2-7, with D possibly matching TRBD2 (6 bases). This sequence was found in a woman aged 40 to 49 who had recovered from COVID-19. The DNA of the CDR3 is TGTGCCAGCAGCCCGGGGGTCTACGAGCAGTACTTC. Translating gives CASSPGVYEQYF.